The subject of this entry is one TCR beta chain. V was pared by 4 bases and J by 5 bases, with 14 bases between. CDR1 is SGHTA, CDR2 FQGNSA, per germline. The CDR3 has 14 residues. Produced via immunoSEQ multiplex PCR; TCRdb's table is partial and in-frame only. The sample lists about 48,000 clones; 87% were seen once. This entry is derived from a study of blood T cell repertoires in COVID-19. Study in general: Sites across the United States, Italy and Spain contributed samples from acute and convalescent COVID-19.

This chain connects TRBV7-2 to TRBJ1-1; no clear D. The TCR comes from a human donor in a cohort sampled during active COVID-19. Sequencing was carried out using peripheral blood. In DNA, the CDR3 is TGTGCCAGCAGCTCCCTCGGGTTGGTGACTGAAGCTTTCTTT. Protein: CASSSLGLVTEAFF. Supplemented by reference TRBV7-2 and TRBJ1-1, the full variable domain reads GAGVSQSPSNKVTEKGKDVELRCDPISGHTALYWYRQSLGQGLEFLIYFQGNSAPDKSGLPSDRFSAERTGGSVSTLTIQRTQQEDSAVYLCASSSLGLVTEAFFGQGTRLTVV.